These 3 T cell receptor beta chains were all obtained from the same sample, sequenced in a study of cytomegalovirus exposure and HLA in healthy donors. Amplification used 60 Vbeta primers and 13 Jbeta primers. Method: immunoSEQ multiplex PCR; TCRdb's copy keeps in-frame clones and lacks some. This sample's table has 90,000 to 130,000 clones. The sequenced material came from PBMCs. These receptors originate from a man aged 40-49 years in good health and CMV-seropositive.

This chain links TRBV16 with TRBJ2-7; the match to TRBD1 covers 7 bases. Germline trimming cut 0 bases from V and 2 bases from J; bases unmatched to any gene: 7. The germline CDR1 and CDR2 sequences are KGHSY and FQNENV. There are 16 residues in the CDR3. This chain's CDR3 is CASSQSPQGVTYEQYF. The CDR3 nucleotides are TGTGCCAGCAGCCAATCCCCCCAGGGGGTCACCTACGAGCAGTACTTC.

The CDR3 protein is CASSKGLAGAIPTEQYF. CDR3 DNA: TGTGCCAGCAGCAAGGGACTAGCGGGAGCCATCCCCACCGAGCAGTACTTC. The genes are TRBV7-6 and TRBJ2-7, with 14 bases fitting TRBD2. CDR1 and CDR2 (germline): SGHVS, FNYEAQ. The CDR3 runs 17 residues. The V and J ends lost 5 bases and 6 bases, in that order; junction bases with no gene match: 12.

The V call is TRBV5-6, the J call TRBJ2-7; possible D gene TRBD2, 6 bases. This CDR3 contains 15 residues. CDR1 is SGHDT and CDR2 is YYEEEE in the germline V gene. V was cut by 0 bases and J by 2 bases, with 12 bases left in between. The CDR3 nucleotides read TGTGCCAGCAGCTTGGGCGGGGCCCGCACCTACGAGCAGTACTTC. It translates to CASSLGGARTYEQYF.